This T cell receptor (beta chain) originates from a study of early T cells in non-severe SARS-CoV-2 infection. Turning to the study itself: Bulk RNA from unsorted whole blood was sequenced; chains were unpaired.

Whole-study findings and limits: Private and CD4 specificities were missed by VDJdb matching, which favored anti-spike CD8 responses.

Regarding this clonotype: Its antigen is currently unknown.

Each cDNA molecule carried a unique molecular identifier. TCRdb re-called the 5' RACE reads with MiXCR, one entry per CDR3 protein. In the table there are some 96,000 distinct CDR3 sequences, approximately 15% of which are singletons. The germline V gene has CDR1 SGHAT and CDR2 FQNNGV. This CDR3 spans 15 amino acids. The germline V and J ends were trimmed by 5 bases and 3 bases, with 17 bases remaining between them. Input material: whole blood. The TCR originated in an adult who was a healthcare worker with PCR-confirmed SARS-CoV-2 infection or an uninfected control (not recorded which). The chain links TRBV11-2 to TRBJ2-7; D ambiguous. CDR3 nucleotides: TGTGCCAGCAGCCCCGGAGTCAGGACCTACTACGAGCAGTACTTC. The encoded protein is CASSPGVRTYYEQYF.